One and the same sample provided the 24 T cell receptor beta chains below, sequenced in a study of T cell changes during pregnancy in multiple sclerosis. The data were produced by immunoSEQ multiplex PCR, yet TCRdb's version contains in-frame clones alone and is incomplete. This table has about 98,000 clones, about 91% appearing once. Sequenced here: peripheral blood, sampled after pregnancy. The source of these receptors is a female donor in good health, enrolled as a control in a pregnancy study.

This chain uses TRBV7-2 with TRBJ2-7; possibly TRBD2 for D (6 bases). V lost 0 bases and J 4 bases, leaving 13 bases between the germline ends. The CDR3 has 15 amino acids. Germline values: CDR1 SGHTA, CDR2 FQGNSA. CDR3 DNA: TGTGCCAGCAGCTTAGCGGCGGGAAAGGGATACGAGCAGTACTTC. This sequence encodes CASSLAAGKGYEQYF.

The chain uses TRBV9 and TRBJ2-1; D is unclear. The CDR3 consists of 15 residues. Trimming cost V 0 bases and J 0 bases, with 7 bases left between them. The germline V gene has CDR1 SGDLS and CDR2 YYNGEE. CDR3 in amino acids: CASSVELSSYNEQFF. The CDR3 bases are TGTGCCAGCAGCGTAGAGTTGAGCTCCTACAATGAGCAGTTCTTC. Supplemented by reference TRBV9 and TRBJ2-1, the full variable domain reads DSGVTQTPKHLITATGQRVTLRCSPRSGDLSVYWYQQSLDQGLQFLIQYYNGEERAKGNILERFSAQQFPDLHSELNLSSLELGDSALYFCASSVELSSYNEQFFGPGTRLTVL.

The CDR3 loop is CASSSPNDNEQFF. The CDR3 DNA reads as TGTGCCAGCAGCTCCCCTAATGACAATGAGCAGTTCTTC. J is TRBJ2-1 and V is TRBV7-9; the D is unclear. V was trimmed by 4 bases and J by 5 bases, leaving 9 bases between them. The CDR3 extends over 13 amino acids. CDR1 is SEHNR, CDR2 FQNEAQ, per germline (reference sequence). The entire variable domain, with the rest obtained from reference TRBV7-9 and TRBJ2-1, is as follows: DTGVSQNPRHKITKRGQNVTFRCDPISEHNRLYWYRQTLGQGPEFLTYFQNEAQLEKSRLLSDRFSAERPKGSFSTLEIQRTEQGDSAMYLCASSSPNDNEQFFGPGTRLTVL.

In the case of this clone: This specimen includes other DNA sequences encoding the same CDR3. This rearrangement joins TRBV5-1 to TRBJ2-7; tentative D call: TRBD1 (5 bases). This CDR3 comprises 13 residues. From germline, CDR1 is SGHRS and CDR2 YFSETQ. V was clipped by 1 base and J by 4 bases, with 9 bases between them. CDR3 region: CASSLQGTYEQYF. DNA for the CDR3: TGCGCCAGCAGCTTGCAGGGTACGTACGAGCAGTACTTC.

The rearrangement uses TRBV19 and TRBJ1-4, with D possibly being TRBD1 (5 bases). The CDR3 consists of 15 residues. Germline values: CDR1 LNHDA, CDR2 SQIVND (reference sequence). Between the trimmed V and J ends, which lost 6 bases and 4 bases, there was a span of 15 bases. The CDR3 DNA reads TGTGCCAGTAGCCTCGCTGACAGTATTAATGAAAAACTGTTTTTT. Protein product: CASSLADSINEKLFF.

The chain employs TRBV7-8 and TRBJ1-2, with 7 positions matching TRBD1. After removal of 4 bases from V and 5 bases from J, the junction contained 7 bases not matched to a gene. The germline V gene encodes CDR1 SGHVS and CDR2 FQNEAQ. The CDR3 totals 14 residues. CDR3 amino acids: CASSSRGQLYGYTF. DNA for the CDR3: TGTGCCAGCAGCTCAAGGGGGCAGTTATATGGCTACACCTTC.

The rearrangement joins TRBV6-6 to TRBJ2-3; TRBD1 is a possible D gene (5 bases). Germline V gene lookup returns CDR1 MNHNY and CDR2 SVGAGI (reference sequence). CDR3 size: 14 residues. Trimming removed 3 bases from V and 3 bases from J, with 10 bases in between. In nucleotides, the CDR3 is TGTGCCAGCAGTTATAGACAGTATACAGATACGCAGTATTTT. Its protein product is CASSYRQYTDTQYF.

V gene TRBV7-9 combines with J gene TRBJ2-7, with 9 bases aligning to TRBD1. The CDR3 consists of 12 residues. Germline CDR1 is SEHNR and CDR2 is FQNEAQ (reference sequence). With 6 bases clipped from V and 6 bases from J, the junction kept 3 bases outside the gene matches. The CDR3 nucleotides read TGTGCCAGCAGGCCGACAGGGGGCGAGCAGTACTTC. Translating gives CASRPTGGEQYF.

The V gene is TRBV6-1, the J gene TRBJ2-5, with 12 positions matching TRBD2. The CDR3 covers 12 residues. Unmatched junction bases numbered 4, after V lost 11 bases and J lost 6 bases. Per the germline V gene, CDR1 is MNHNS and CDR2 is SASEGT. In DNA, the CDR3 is TGTGCCCTAGCGGGGGGGCCGAAGACCCAGTACTTC. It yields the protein CALAGGPKTQYF.

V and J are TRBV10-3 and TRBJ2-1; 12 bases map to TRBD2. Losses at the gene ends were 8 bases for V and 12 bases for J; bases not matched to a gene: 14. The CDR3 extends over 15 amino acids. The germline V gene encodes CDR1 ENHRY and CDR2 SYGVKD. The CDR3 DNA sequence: TGTGCCATCGGGTCCGTGACTAGCGGGAGATGGGTGCAGTTCTTC. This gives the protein CAIGSVTSGRWVQFF.

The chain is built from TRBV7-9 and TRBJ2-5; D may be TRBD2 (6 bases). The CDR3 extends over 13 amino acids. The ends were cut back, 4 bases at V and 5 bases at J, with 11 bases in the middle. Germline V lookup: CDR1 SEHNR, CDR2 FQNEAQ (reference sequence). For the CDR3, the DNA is TGTGCCAGCAGCTCCGTAGCGGACGAGACCCAGTACTTC. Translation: CASSSVADETQYF. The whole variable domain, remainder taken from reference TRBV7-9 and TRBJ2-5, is DTGVSQNPRHKITKRGQNVTFRCDPISEHNRLYWYRQTLGQGPEFLTYFQNEAQLEKSRLLSDRFSAERPKGSFSTLEIQRTEQGDSAMYLCASSSVADETQYFGPGTRLLVL.

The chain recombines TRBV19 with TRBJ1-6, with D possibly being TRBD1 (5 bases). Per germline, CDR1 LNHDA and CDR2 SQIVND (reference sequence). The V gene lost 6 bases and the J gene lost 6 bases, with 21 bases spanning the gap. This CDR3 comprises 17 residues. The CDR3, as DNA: TGTGCCAGTAGGCCGAACAGGAATCAGCGTCCTAATTCACCCCTCCACTTT. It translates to CASRPNRNQRPNSPLHF. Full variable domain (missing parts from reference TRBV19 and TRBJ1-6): DGGITQSPKYLFRKEGQNVTLSCEQNLNHDAMYWYRQDPGQGLRLIYYSQIVNDFQKGDIAEGYSVSREKKESFPLTVTSAQKNPTAFYLCASRPNRNQRPNSPLHFGNGTRLTVT.

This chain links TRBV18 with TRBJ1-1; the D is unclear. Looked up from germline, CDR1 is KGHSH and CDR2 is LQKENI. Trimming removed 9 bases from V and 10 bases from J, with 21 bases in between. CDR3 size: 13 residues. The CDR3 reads CASQTSTEALAFF. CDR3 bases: TGTGCCAGTCAAACATCAACGGAGGCCCTAGCTTTCTTT.

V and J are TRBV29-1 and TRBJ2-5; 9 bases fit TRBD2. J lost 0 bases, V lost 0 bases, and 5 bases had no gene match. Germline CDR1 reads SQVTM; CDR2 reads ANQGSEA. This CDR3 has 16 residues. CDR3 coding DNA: TGCAGCGTTGAAGATGGGCGGGGGGGGTACCAAGAGACCCAGTACTTC. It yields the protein CSVEDGRGGYQETQYF.

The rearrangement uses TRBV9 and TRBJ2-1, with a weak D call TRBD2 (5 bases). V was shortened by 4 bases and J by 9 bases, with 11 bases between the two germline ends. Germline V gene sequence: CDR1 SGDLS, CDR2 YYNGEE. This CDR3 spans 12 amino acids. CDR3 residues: CASSTPRGEQFF. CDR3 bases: TGTGCCAGCAGCACGCCCCGGGGTGAGCAGTTCTTC. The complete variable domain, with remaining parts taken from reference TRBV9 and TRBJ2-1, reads DSGVTQTPKHLITATGQRVTLRCSPRSGDLSVYWYQQSLDQGLQFLIQYYNGEERAKGNILERFSAQQFPDLHSELNLSSLELGDSALYFCASSTPRGEQFFGPGTRLTVL.

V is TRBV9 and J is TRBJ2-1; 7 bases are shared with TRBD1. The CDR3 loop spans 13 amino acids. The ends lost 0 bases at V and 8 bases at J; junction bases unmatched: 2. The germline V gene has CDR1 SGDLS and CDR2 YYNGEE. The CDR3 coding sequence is TGTGCCAGCAGCGTAGATAGGGGGCATGAGCAGTTCTTC. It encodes CASSVDRGHEQFF.

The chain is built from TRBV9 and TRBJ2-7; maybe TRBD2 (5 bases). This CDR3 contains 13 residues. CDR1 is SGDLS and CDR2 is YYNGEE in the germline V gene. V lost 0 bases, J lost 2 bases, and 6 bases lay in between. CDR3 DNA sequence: TGTGCCAGCAGCGTAGGAGGGACCTACGAGCAGTACTTC. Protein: CASSVGGTYEQYF.

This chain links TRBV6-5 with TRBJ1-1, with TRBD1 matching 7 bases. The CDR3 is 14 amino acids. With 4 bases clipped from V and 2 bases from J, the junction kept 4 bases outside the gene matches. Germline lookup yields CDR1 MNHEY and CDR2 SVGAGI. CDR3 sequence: CASSSGTDNTEAFF. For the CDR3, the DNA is TGTGCCAGCAGTTCCGGGACAGACAACACTGAAGCTTTCTTT.

DNA for the CDR3: TGCGCCAGCAGCTTCCCACTAGCGGGGGGCGCGGGTGAGCAGTTCTTC. Amino acid sequence: CASSFPLAGGAGEQFF. The chain couples TRBV5-1 to TRBJ2-1, with 12 bases matching TRBD2. The CDR3 consists of 16 residues. Germline CDR1 reads SGHRS; CDR2 reads YFSETQ. With V trimmed by 2 bases and J by 9 bases, 9 bases remained unmatched.

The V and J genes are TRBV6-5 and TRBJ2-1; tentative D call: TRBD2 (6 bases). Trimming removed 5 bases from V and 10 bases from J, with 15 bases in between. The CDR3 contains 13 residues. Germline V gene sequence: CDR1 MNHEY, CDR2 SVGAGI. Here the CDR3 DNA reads TGTGCCAGCAGTGGGACGGGAGCATACGAGCAGTTCTTC. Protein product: CASSGTGAYEQFF.

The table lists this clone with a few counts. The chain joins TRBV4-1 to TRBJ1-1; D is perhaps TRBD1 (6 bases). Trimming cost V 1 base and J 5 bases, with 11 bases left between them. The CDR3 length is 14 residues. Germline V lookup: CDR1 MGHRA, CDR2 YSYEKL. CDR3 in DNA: TGCGCCAGCAGCCAAGTGGGGGCGAGAACTGAAGCTTTCTTT. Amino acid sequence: CASSQVGARTEAFF.

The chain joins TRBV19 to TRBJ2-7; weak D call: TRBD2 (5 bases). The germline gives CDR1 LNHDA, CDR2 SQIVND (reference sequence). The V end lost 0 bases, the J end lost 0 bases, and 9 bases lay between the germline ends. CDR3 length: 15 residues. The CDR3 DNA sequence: TGTGCCAGTAGTATAGATCCTGGGAGCTCCTACGAGCAGTACTTC. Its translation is CASSIDPGSSYEQYF.

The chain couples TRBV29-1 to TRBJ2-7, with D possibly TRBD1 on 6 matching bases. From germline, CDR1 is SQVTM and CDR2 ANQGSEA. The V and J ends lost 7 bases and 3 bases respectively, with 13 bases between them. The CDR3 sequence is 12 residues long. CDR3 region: CSGKGQSYEQYF. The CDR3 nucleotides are TGCAGCGGTAAAGGACAGAGCTACGAGCAGTACTTC.

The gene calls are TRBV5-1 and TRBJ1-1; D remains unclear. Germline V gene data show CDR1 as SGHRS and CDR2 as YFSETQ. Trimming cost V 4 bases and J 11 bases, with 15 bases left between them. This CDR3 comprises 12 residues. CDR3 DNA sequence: TGCGCCAGCAGCCCAGATTATCGGGTGGCTTTCTTT. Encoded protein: CASSPDYRVAFF.